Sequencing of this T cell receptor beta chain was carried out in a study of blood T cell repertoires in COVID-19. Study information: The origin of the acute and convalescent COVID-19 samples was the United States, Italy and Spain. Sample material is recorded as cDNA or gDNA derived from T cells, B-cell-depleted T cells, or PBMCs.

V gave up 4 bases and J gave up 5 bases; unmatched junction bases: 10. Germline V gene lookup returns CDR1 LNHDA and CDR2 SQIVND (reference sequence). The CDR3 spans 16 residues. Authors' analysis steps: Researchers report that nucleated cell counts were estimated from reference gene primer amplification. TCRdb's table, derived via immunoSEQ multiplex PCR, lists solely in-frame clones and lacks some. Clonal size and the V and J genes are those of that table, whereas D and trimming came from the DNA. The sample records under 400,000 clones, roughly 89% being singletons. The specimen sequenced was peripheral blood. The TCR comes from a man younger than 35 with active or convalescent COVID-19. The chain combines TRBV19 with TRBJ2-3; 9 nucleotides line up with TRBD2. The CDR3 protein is CASSRSSGELGDTQYF. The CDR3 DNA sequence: TGTGCCAGTAGTAGATCTAGCGGGGAACTGGGAGATACGCAGTATTTT.